Listed below are T cell receptor beta chains from one sample, sequenced in a study of naive and memory T cell subsets. MiXCR, run by TCRdb on the UMI-ligation and nested PCR reads, gives a single entry per CDR3 protein. The table lists 120,000 to 150,000 distinct CDR3 sequences, approximately 17% of them singletons. Sequenced sample: naive CD4+ T cells from blood. These receptors all come from a human donor in good health. Each CDR3 is given with its conserved first and last residue. A D gene is named only where the DNA matches it firmly. Clone size is given for some rows only: seen once, a few or many times, or a class if the clone is expanded.

j_call: TRBJ1-4; d_call: NA; v_call: TRBV7-8; cdr3_length: 14; clone_size: many; cdr3_nt: TGTGCCAGCAGCCCCAGTGTGGACGGGGAAAAACTGTTTTTT; cdr3_aa: CASSPSVDGEKLFF
j_call: TRBJ2-7; d_call: TRBD1; v_call: TRBV28; cdr3_length: 14; clone_size: many; cdr3_nt: TGTGCCAGCAGTTCGGGACAGGCTCTCTACGAGCAGTACTTC; cdr3_aa: CASSSGQALYEQYF
j_call: TRBJ2-1; d_call: NA; v_call: TRBV5-1; cdr3_length: 11; clone_size: NA; cdr3_nt: TGCGCCAGCAGCTTGGACGGTGAGCAGTTCTTC; cdr3_aa: CASSLDGEQFF
j_call: TRBJ2-2; d_call: NA; v_call: TRBV5-1; cdr3_length: 15; clone_size: NA; cdr3_nt: TGCGCCAGCAGCTTGAATAGCGAAGGAGCCGGGGAGCTGTTTTTT; cdr3_aa: CASSLNSEGAGELFF
j_call: TRBJ2-1; d_call: NA; v_call: TRBV20-1; cdr3_length: 12; clone_size: NA; cdr3_nt: TGCAGTGCGCGGACGATCTACAATGAGCAGTTCTTC; cdr3_aa: CSARTIYNEQFF
j_call: TRBJ2-1; d_call: TRBD2; v_call: TRBV28; cdr3_length: 15; clone_size: many; cdr3_nt: TGTGCCAGCGGGCCCGGGACTAGCGGGTTCAATGAGCAGTTCTTC; cdr3_aa: CASGPGTSGFNEQFF
j_call: TRBJ2-3; d_call: NA; v_call: TRBV7-2; cdr3_length: 15; clone_size: NA; cdr3_nt: TGTGCCAGCAGCTTAAGGGGTTCAGCGACAGATACGCAGTATTTT; cdr3_aa: CASSLRGSATDTQYF
j_call: TRBJ2-3; d_call: TRBD2; v_call: TRBV14; cdr3_length: 12; clone_size: NA; cdr3_nt: TGTGCCAGCAGCCAAAGTTTAGCGGGGCAGTATTTT; cdr3_aa: CASSQSLAGQYF
j_call: TRBJ1-3; d_call: NA; v_call: TRBV6-5; cdr3_length: 11; clone_size: few; cdr3_nt: TGTGCCACAACGAGGGCAGACACCATATATTTT; cdr3_aa: CATTRADTIYF
j_call: TRBJ2-5; d_call: TRBD1; v_call: TRBV27; cdr3_length: 15; clone_size: NA; cdr3_nt: TGTGCCAGCAGTTCTACAGGGGTGGGACAAGAGACCCAGTACTTC; cdr3_aa: CASSSTGVGQETQYF
j_call: TRBJ2-6; d_call: TRBD1; v_call: TRBV7-2; cdr3_length: 18; clone_size: NA; cdr3_nt: TGTGCCAGCAGCCCGGCCGGGACAGGGGTGCCTGGGGCCAACGTCCTGACTTTC; cdr3_aa: CASSPAGTGVPGANVLTF
j_call: TRBJ1-4; d_call: TRBD1; v_call: TRBV25-1; cdr3_length: 15; clone_size: NA; cdr3_nt: TGTGCCAGCAGTGACTTGACAGGGCAGAGGGAAAAACTGTTTTTT; cdr3_aa: CASSDLTGQREKLFF
j_call: TRBJ1-3; d_call: NA; v_call: TRBV20-1; cdr3_length: 16; clone_size: few; cdr3_nt: TGCAGTGCTAGAGATAGTCCCCGGGGATCTGGAAACACCATATATTTT; cdr3_aa: CSARDSPRGSGNTIYF
j_call: TRBJ2-6; d_call: NA; v_call: TRBV29-1; cdr3_length: 14; clone_size: NA; cdr3_nt: TGCAGCGTTGACGGGGGGCCAGGGGCCAACGTCCTGACTTTC; cdr3_aa: CSVDGGPGANVLTF
j_call: TRBJ2-7; d_call: NA; v_call: TRBV29-1; cdr3_length: 12; clone_size: few; cdr3_nt: TGCAGCGTTGGGACAGAGAGCTACGAGCAGTACTTC; cdr3_aa: CSVGTESYEQYF
j_call: TRBJ2-1; d_call: NA; v_call: TRBV28; cdr3_length: 15; clone_size: few; cdr3_nt: TGTGCCAGCAGTTTATGGTGGGAAAGTTACAATGAGCAGTTCTTC; cdr3_aa: CASSLWWESYNEQFF
j_call: TRBJ1-1; d_call: NA; v_call: TRBV12-5; cdr3_length: 11; clone_size: NA; cdr3_nt: TGTGCCGGGGGGCAGAACACTGAAGCTTTCTTT; cdr3_aa: CAGGQNTEAFF
j_call: TRBJ1-5; d_call: NA; v_call: TRBV10-3; cdr3_length: 15; clone_size: NA; cdr3_nt: TGTGCCATCAGTGAGACCGAAAACAGAAATCAGCCCCAGCATTTT; cdr3_aa: CAISETENRNQPQHF
j_call: TRBJ1-2; d_call: NA; v_call: TRBV14; cdr3_length: 14; clone_size: few; cdr3_nt: TGTGCCAGCAGCCTTCCCGGGACATACTATGGCTACACCTTC; cdr3_aa: CASSLPGTYYGYTF
j_call: TRBJ2-5; d_call: TRBD2; v_call: TRBV7-9; cdr3_length: 16; clone_size: NA; cdr3_nt: TGTGCCAGCAGCTTAGGTCTCGGCGGGGGTCAAGAGACCCAGTACTTC; cdr3_aa: CASSLGLGGGQETQYF
j_call: TRBJ2-1; d_call: TRBD1; v_call: TRBV6-6; cdr3_length: 16; clone_size: many; cdr3_nt: TGTGCCAGCACCCCGGCGACAGGGGAGGCCTACAATGAGCAGTTCTTC; cdr3_aa: CASTPATGEAYNEQFF
j_call: TRBJ2-7; d_call: NA; v_call: TRBV20-1; cdr3_length: 14; clone_size: NA; cdr3_nt: TGCAGTGCTACCGGGACGGTTAGCTCCTACGAGCAGTACTTC; cdr3_aa: CSATGTVSSYEQYF